This T cell receptor beta chain was captured by sequencing in a study of tumor and adjacent non-tumor tissue in lung cancer. Whole-study results and caveats: Tumor repertoires had a smaller top 100 clone share than normal lung. Shorter survival was associated with higher TCR diversity in tumors. Compared with tumor, normal lung showed significantly lower TCR diversity.

The germline V and J ends were trimmed by 3 bases and 0 bases, with 11 bases remaining between them. The CDR3 totals 14 residues. CDR1 is SQVTM, CDR2 ANQGSEA, per germline. The template was RNA from unsorted bulk tissue. TCRbeta libraries were built with three rounds of nested PCR, modified from ARM-PCR. TCRdb redid the calling of the multiplex PCR reads with MiXCR, one entry per CDR3 protein. The sample includes under 95,000 distinct CDR3 sequences, about 72% of them seen just once. This clonotype was seen at least ten times. Its antigen is unidentified. This chain joins TRBV29-1 and TRBJ1-2; the D is unclear. The clonotype originates from a man in his fifties or sixties with non-small cell lung cancer. Sequenced sample: lung tumor tissue. CDR3 in DNA: TGCAGCGTTGACCGGGGAAAACCTAACTATGGCTACACCTTC. Translating gives CSVDRGKPNYGYTF.